The 18 T cell receptor beta chains given below trace back to one sample, sequenced in a study of T-cell memory formation after mild COVID-19. TCRdb used MiXCR to reprocess the 5' RACE reads, holding one entry per CDR3 protein. The table lists approximately 150,000 distinct CDR3 sequences, 15% to 20% of them singletons, with under 2.5% in the top ten. What was sequenced was PBMCs or a T cell subset sorted from them (not recorded which). These receptors originate from an adult woman who had mild COVID-19 (a few samples of this study predate the infection). Cell type and time point are not known.

This clonotype was counted between two and nine times. The rearrangement uses TRBV7-2 and TRBJ2-2; 9 nucleotides align to TRBD2. The CDR3 covers 15 residues. V lost 5 bases and J lost 4; bases outside the gene matches: 5. Germline-derived CDR1 and CDR2 are SGHTA and FQGNSA. CDR3 in DNA: TGTGCCAGCAGCCCCGTTAGCGGGAGCACCGGGGAGCTGTTTTTT. It codes for CASSPVSGSTGELFF.

This clonotype appeared a few times. The V call is TRBV4-1, the J call TRBJ1-1; D remains unclear. CDR3 length: 14 amino acids. Germline lookup yields CDR1 MGHRA and CDR2 YSYEKL. V gave up 1 base and J gave up 0 bases, with 6 bases separating them. CDR3 sequence reads: CASSQGQLNTEAFF. The CDR3 DNA is TGCGCCAGCAGCCAAGGTCAGCTGAACACTGAAGCTTTCTTT.

This clonotype was counted a few times. The V call is TRBV7-9, the J call TRBJ2-7; a possible D gene is TRBD2 (6 bases). Trimming removed 4 bases from V and 6 bases from J, with 16 bases in between. CDR1 SEHNR and CDR2 FQNEAQ come from the germline V gene (reference sequence). There are 14 residues in the CDR3. CDR3 protein: CASSWAGKGPEQYF. The CDR3 DNA reads as TGTGCCAGCAGCTGGGCGGGGAAAGGTCCCGAGCAGTACTTC.

This sequence joins TRBV7-9 and TRBJ2-1; possibly TRBD1 or TRBD2 for D (5 bases each). Germline values: CDR1 SEHNR, CDR2 FQNEAQ (reference sequence). The CDR3 totals 14 residues. V was cut by 0 bases and J by 10 bases, with 13 bases left in between. The CDR3 protein is CASSLAGVGGEQFF. The CDR3, as DNA: TGTGCCAGCAGCTTAGCGGGGGTTGGAGGAGAGCAGTTCTTC.

This clonotype was picked up a small number of times. The chain couples TRBV20-1 to TRBJ2-7, with D tentatively TRBD2 (6 bases). Deletions cut 6 bases from V and 1 base from J, with 19 bases between. The CDR3 length is 15 residues. Looked up from germline, CDR1 is DFQATT and CDR2 is SNEGSKA (reference sequence). CDR3 loop: CSARAPGLSSYEQYF. CDR3 in DNA: TGCAGTGCACGAGCACCGGGACTGTCATCCTACGAGCAGTACTTC.

This clonotype came up many times. J is TRBJ2-3 and V is TRBV12-3 or TRBV12-4; tentatively, D is TRBD1 or TRBD2 (5 bases each). This CDR3 is 14 amino acids long. V lost 6 bases, J lost 3 bases, and 13 bases lay in between. The CDR3 loop is CASSGSGRTDTQYF. DNA for the CDR3: TGTGCCAGCAGCGGATCGGGACGAACAGATACGCAGTATTTT.

The V gene is TRBV20-1, the J gene TRBJ1-2; the match to TRBD1 covers 9 bases. This CDR3 has 13 amino acids. Germline trimming cut 5 bases from V and 3 bases from J; bases unmatched to any gene: 4. Germline CDR1 is DFQATT and CDR2 is SNEGSKA (reference sequence). The CDR3 spells CSAPRQGDYGYTF. In DNA form, the CDR3 reads TGCAGTGCTCCTCGACAGGGGGACTATGGCTACACCTTC.

This chain uses TRBV5-1 with TRBJ2-1, with a tentative D call TRBD2 (6 bases). Germline-derived CDR1 and CDR2 are SGHRS and YFSETQ. The V end was cut by 4 bases, the J end by 6 bases, with 14 bases between. The CDR3 sequence is 14 residues long. CDR3 bases: TGCGCCAGCAGCCCCGACCTGGGGGGCAATGAGCAGTTCTTC. Translation: CASSPDLGGNEQFF.

The CDR3 loop is CASSLVGIVPGELFF. CDR3 coding DNA: TGTGCCAGCAGCTTAGTGGGGATCGTTCCCGGGGAGCTGTTTTTT. This chain links TRBV5-5 with TRBJ2-2; D not resolved. This CDR3 has 15 amino acids. V was shortened by 2 bases and J by 6 bases, with 14 bases between the two germline ends. CDR1 SGHKS and CDR2 YYEKEE come from the germline V gene (reference sequence).

The chain recombines TRBV2 with TRBJ2-7; the D call may be TRBD1 or TRBD2 (5 bases each). CDR1 and CDR2 (germline): SNHLY, FYNNEI. The V end lost 8 bases, the J end lost 4 bases, and 9 bases lay between the germline ends. The CDR3 consists of 11 residues. In nucleotides, the CDR3 is TGTGCCAGCGGGACGACTTACGAGCAGTACTTC. Protein sequence: CASGTTYEQYF. Looking up the rest from reference TRBV2 and TRBJ2-7 gives the full variable domain: EPEVTQTPSHQVTQMGQEVILRCVPISNHLYFYWYRQILGQKVEFLVSFYNNEISEKSEIFDDQFSVERPDGSNFTLKIRSTKLEDSAMYFCASGTTYEQYFGPGTRLTVT.

The chain couples TRBV12-3 or TRBV12-4 to TRBJ1-2; a possible D gene is TRBD1 (5 bases). The V gene lost 5 bases and the J gene lost 5 bases, with 15 bases spanning the gap. The CDR3 runs 14 residues. The CDR3 sequence is CASSTGGLQYGYTF. The CDR3 bases are TGTGCCAGCAGTACCGGGGGACTTCAGTATGGCTACACCTTC.

This clonotype was detected only a few times. This chain uses TRBV7-9 with TRBJ2-4; possible D gene TRBD1, 6 bases. The CDR3 spans 16 residues. Germline V gene lookup returns CDR1 SEHNR and CDR2 FQNEAQ (reference sequence). Trimming left V 3 bases short and J 9 bases short, with 21 bases between. The CDR3 sequence is CASSFQVTLRGSIQYF. The DNA for the CDR3 is TGTGCCAGCAGCTTCCAGGTGACTCTAAGGGGGAGCATTCAGTACTTC.

This clonotype has a count of ten or more. V and J are TRBV12-3 or TRBV12-4 and TRBJ2-6; D gene ambiguous. The CDR3 is 14 residues long. V lost 2 bases, J lost 0 bases, and 2 bases lay in between. The CDR3 loop reads CASSLLSGANVLTF. CDR3 coding DNA: TGTGCCAGCAGTTTACTCTCTGGGGCCAACGTCCTGACTTTC.

There are many counts of this clonotype. V usage is TRBV5-1 and J usage is TRBJ2-5; D gene ambiguous. The CDR3 contains 13 residues. V was trimmed by 0 bases and J by 2 bases, leaving 5 bases between them. Germline CDR1 SGHRS, CDR2 YFSETQ. CDR3 coding DNA: TGCGCCAGCAGCTTGGTGGGTCAAGAGACCCAGTACTTC. This sequence encodes CASSLVGQETQYF. Variable domain in full (rest from reference TRBV5-1 and TRBJ2-5): KAGVTQTPRYLIKTRGQQVTLSCSPISGHRSVSWYQQTPGQGLQFLFEYFSETQRNKGNFPGRFSGRQFSNSRSEMNVSTLELGDSALYLCASSLVGQETQYFGPGTRLLVL.

The chain couples TRBV7-9 to TRBJ1-1, with 9 bases fitting TRBD1. The CDR3 totals 14 residues. The germline gives CDR1 SEHNR, CDR2 FQNEAQ (reference sequence). V was pared by 5 bases and J by 11 bases, with 12 bases of the junction left unmatched. The CDR3 region has the DNA TGTGCCAGCAGCGACTCCGGGACAGGGCAACGGGCTTTCTTT. It specifies CASSDSGTGQRAFF.

This chain joins TRBV7-9 and TRBJ1-2, with D perhaps TRBD1 (5 bases). V was cut by 5 bases and J by 9 bases, with 10 bases left in between. The CDR3 runs to 11 residues. Germline V CDR1 and CDR2: SEHNR, FQNEAQ (reference sequence). The DNA for the CDR3 is TGTGCCAGCAGCGGCTACAGGAGCTACACCTTC. It translates to CASSGYRSYTF.

The chain is built from TRBV7-8 and TRBJ2-3; TRBD1 aligns across 8 bases. This CDR3 comprises 17 residues. V was pared by 1 base and J by 1 base, with 7 bases of the junction left unmatched. The germline V gene encodes CDR1 SGHVS and CDR2 FQNEAQ. CDR3 sequence: CASSLGPRGRRTDTQYF. In DNA, the CDR3 is TGTGCCAGCAGCTTAGGACCCAGGGGGCGCCGCACAGATACGCAGTATTTT.

This clonotype was detected only a few times. The chain employs TRBV4-1 and TRBJ2-3, with unresolved D. The germline V gene encodes CDR1 MGHRA and CDR2 YSYEKL. The CDR3 is made up of 13 amino acids. V lost 3 bases and J 2 bases, leaving 6 bases between the germline ends. In DNA form, the CDR3 reads TGCGCCAGCAGCCACTATTACACAGATACGCAGTATTTT. It encodes CASSHYYTDTQYF.